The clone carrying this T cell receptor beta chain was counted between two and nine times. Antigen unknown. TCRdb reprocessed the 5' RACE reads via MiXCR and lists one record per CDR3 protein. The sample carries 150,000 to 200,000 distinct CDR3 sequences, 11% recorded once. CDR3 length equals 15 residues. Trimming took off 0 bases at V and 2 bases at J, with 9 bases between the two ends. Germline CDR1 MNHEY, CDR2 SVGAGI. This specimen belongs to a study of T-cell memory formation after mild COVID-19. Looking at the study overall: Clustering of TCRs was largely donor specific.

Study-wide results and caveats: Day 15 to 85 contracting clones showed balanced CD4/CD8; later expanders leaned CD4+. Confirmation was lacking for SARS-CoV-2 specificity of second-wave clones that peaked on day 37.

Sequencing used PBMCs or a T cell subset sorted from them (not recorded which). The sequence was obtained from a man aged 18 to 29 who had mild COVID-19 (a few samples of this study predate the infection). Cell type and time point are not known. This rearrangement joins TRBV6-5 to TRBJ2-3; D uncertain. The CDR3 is CASSYSFLDTDTQYF. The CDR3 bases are TGTGCCAGCAGTTACTCGTTCTTAGACACAGATACGCAGTATTTT.